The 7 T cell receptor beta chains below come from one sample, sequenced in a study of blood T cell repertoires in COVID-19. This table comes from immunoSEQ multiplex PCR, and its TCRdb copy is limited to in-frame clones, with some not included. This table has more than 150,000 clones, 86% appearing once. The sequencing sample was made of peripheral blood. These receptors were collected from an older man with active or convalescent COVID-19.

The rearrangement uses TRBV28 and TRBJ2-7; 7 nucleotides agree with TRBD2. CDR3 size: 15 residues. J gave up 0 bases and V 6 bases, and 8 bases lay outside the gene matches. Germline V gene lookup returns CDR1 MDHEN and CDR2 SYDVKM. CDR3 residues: CASSPKGGVSYEQYF. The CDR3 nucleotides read TGTGCCAGCAGCCCCAAGGGAGGGGTCTCCTACGAGCAGTACTTC.

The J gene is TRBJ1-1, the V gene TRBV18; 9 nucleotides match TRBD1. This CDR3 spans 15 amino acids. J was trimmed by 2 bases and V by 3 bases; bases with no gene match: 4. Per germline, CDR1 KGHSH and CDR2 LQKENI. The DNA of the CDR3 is TGTGCCAGCTCACCCCGGACAGGGGTTAACACTGAAGCTTTCTTT. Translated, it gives CASSPRTGVNTEAFF.

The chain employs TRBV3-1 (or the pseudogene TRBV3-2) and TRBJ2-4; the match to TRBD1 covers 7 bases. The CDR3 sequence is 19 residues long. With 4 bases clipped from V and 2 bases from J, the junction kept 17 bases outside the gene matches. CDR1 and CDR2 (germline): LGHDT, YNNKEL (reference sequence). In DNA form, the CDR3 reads TGTGCCAGCAGCCCCCACAGGGGATGGGGTATGGTGACCAAAAACATTCAGTACTTC. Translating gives CASSPHRGWGMVTKNIQYF.

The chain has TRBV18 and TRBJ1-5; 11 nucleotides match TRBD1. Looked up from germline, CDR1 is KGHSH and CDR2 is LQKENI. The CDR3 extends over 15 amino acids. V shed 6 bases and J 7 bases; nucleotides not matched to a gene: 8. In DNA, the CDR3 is TGTGCCAGCTCCCGGACAGGGGGCAATCAGCAGCCCCAGCATTTT. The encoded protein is CASSRTGGNQQPQHF.

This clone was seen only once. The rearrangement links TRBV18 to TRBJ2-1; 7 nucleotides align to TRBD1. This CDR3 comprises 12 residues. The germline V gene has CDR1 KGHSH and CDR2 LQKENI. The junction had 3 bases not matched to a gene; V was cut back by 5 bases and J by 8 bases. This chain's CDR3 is CASSTTGDEQFF. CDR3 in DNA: TGTGCCAGCTCAACTACAGGGGATGAGCAGTTCTTC.

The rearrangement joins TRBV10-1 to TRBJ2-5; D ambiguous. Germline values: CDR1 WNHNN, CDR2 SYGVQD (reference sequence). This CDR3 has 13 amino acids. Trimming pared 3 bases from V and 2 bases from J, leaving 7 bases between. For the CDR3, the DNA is TGCGCCAGCAGTGAACCACAGCAAGAGACCCAGTACTTC. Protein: CASSEPQQETQYF.

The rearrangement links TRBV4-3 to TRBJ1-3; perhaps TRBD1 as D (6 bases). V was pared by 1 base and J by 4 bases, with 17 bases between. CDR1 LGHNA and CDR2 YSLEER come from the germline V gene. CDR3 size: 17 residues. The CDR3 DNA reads TGCGCCAGCAGCCAAGTTGCCGGACAGAGGAGAGGAAACACCATATATTTT. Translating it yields CASSQVAGQRRGNTIYF.